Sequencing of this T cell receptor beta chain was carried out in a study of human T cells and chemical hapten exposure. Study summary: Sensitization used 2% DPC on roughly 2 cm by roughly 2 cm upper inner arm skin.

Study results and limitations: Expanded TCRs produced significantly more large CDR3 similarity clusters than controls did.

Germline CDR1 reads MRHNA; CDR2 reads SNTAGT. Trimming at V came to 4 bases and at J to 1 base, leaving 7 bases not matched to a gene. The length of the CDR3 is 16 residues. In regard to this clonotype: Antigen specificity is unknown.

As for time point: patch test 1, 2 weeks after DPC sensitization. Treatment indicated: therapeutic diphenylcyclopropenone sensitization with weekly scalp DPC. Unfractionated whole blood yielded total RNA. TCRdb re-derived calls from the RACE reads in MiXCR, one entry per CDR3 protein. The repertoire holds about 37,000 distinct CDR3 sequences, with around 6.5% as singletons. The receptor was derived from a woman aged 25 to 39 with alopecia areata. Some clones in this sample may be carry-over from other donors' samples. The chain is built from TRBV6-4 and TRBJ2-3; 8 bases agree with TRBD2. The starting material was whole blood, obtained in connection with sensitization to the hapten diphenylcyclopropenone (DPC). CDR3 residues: CASSAHRGGGTDTQYF. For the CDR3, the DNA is TGTGCCAGCAGTGCTCATCGGGGGGGCGGCACAGATACGCAGTATTTT.